The 16 T cell receptor beta chains below come from one sample, sequenced in a study of CD8 T cells in Susac syndrome. Reverse transcription of roughly 0.5 to 1 ug RNA used random hexamers. TCRdb re-called the immunoSEQ multiplex PCR reads through MiXCR, storing one row per CDR3 protein. The table has under 85,000 distinct CDR3 sequences, approximately 94% seen once. The sequenced sample consisted of CD8+ T cells from PBMCs. The source of these receptors is a human donor with Susac syndrome.

V gene TRBV7-6 combines with J gene TRBJ2-7; weak D call: TRBD2 (5 bases). V lost 5 bases and J 0 bases, leaving 14 bases between the germline ends. The germline gives CDR1 SGHVS, CDR2 FNYEAQ. The CDR3 has 15 residues. DNA for the CDR3: TGTGCCAGCAGCCCCCTAGCTGGAAGCTCCTACGAGCAGTACTTC. Protein: CASSPLAGSSYEQYF.

There are a few counts of this clonotype. CDR3 protein: CSVADNDYEQYF. The CDR3 DNA is TGCAGCGTAGCTGACAATGACTACGAGCAGTACTTC. This chain uses TRBV29-1 with TRBJ2-7; no clear D gene. V shed 6 bases and J shed 3 bases, with 12 bases lying between them. CDR3 length equals 12 residues. CDR1 and CDR2 (germline): SQVTM, ANQGSEA.

The chain has TRBV28 and TRBJ1-1; possible D gene TRBD1, 5 bases. The CDR3 covers 17 residues. Trimming removed 5 bases from V and 1 base from J, with 20 bases in between. CDR1 and CDR2 (germline): MDHEN, SYDVKM. CDR3 coding DNA: TGTGCCAGCAGTCACATTCCTACCGGGGACCCGAACACTGAAGCTTTCTTT. This encodes CASSHIPTGDPNTEAFF.

V is TRBV19 and J is TRBJ1-5; TRBD1 agrees at 7 bases. The CDR3 sequence is 15 residues long. The germline V gene has CDR1 LNHDA and CDR2 SQIVND (reference sequence). With V trimmed by 1 base and J by 4 bases, 4 bases remained unmatched. CDR3 region: CASSIVTGWNQPQHF. The CDR3 DNA is TGTGCCAGTAGTATAGTGACAGGGTGGAATCAGCCCCAGCATTTT.

This chain connects TRBV7-9 to TRBJ2-3; maybe TRBD2 (5 bases). This CDR3 has 12 residues. Germline V gives CDR1 SEHNR, CDR2 FQNEAQ (reference sequence). V lost 7 bases, J lost 1 base, and 6 bases lay in between. The CDR3 reads CASMRGTDTQYF. The DNA for the CDR3 is TGTGCCAGCATGAGGGGCACAGATACGCAGTATTTT.

The CDR3 spells CASSWAGAYEQYF. The CDR3 DNA reads TGTGCCAGCAGTTGGGCAGGGGCCTACGAGCAGTACTTC. The chain combines TRBV6-2 or TRBV6-3 with TRBJ2-7; tentatively, D is TRBD1 (6 bases). This CDR3 contains 13 residues. The V gene lost 4 bases and the J gene lost 2 bases, with 9 bases spanning the gap. Germline CDR1 and CDR2: MNHEY and SVGEGT.

The chain recombines TRBV27 with TRBJ2-2; either TRBD1 or TRBD2 may fit D (5 bases each). Trimming cost V 8 bases and J 5 bases, with 24 bases left between them. This CDR3 contains 17 residues. The V gene's germline CDR1 is MNHEY and CDR2 SMNVEV (reference sequence). The CDR3 coding sequence is TGTGCCAGCCGACCCCTTGGATGGGGGACGCCTACCGGGGAGCTGTTTTTT. Protein: CASRPLGWGTPTGELFF.

The rearrangement joins TRBV4-2 to TRBJ2-5; D gene ambiguous. V shed 0 bases and J shed 5 bases, with 10 bases lying between them. The germline V gene has CDR1 LGHNA and CDR2 YNFKEQ. The CDR3 is made up of 14 amino acids. The CDR3 loop reads CASSQDEGMETQYF. For the CDR3, the DNA is TGTGCCAGCAGCCAAGACGAAGGGATGGAGACCCAGTACTTC.

The genes are TRBV29-1 and TRBJ2-1; D remains ambiguous. CDR1 is SQVTM and CDR2 is ANQGSEA in the germline V gene. V dropped 4 bases and J dropped 0 bases, with 7 bases sitting between them. The CDR3 spans 13 residues. CDR3 loop: CSVAASSYNEQFF. CDR3 DNA sequence: TGCAGCGTTGCGGCAAGCTCCTACAATGAGCAGTTCTTC.

The V call is TRBV9, the J call TRBJ1-1; TRBD1 matches at 7 bases. The J segment lost 7 bases and the V segment lost 0 bases, leaving 3 bases of the junction unmatched. The CDR3 totals 13 residues. The germline V gene has CDR1 SGDLS and CDR2 YYNGEE. The CDR3, as DNA: TGTGCCAGCAGCGTAGTGACAGGGAATGAAGCTTTCTTT. Translation: CASSVVTGNEAFF. The full variable domain, its missing parts supplied by reference TRBV9 and TRBJ1-1, is DSGVTQTPKHLITATGQRVTLRCSPRSGDLSVYWYQQSLDQGLQFLIQYYNGEERAKGNILERFSAQQFPDLHSELNLSSLELGDSALYFCASSVVTGNEAFFGQGTRLTVV.

The chain employs TRBV25-1 and TRBJ1-1; D perhaps matches TRBD1 (6 bases). Trimming took 8 bases from V and 11 from J, leaving 21 bases between them. CDR1 is MGHDK and CDR2 is SYGVNS in the germline V gene. The CDR3 extends over 13 amino acids. The chain's CDR3 is CASVGHGQSRAFF. Here the CDR3 DNA reads TGTGCCAGCGTCGGTCATGGACAGTCTAGGGCTTTCTTT.

In DNA form, the CDR3 reads TGTGCCAGCAGCCAAGATAGGTCTAATGAAAAACTGTTTTTT. Protein product: CASSQDRSNEKLFF. The chain carries TRBV3-1 and TRBJ1-4; D is uncertain. Per germline, CDR1 LGHDT and CDR2 YNNKEL (reference sequence). The V end was cut by 0 bases, the J end by 3 bases, with 5 bases between. This CDR3 spans 14 amino acids.

CDR3 bases: TGTGCCAGCAGTTCGAGCGACAGGGGGAACACTGAAGCTTTCTTT. Translating it yields CASSSSDRGNTEAFF. This chain connects TRBV6-6 to TRBJ1-1; 8 bases map to TRBD1. The CDR3 has 15 amino acids. V lost 4 bases, J lost 1 base, and 5 bases stayed unmatched. Germline CDR1 reads MNHNY; CDR2 reads SVGAGI (reference sequence).

The rearrangement links TRBV19 to TRBJ2-6, with D maybe TRBD2 (5 bases). Germline V gene lookup returns CDR1 LNHDA and CDR2 SQIVND (reference sequence). The CDR3 loop spans 16 amino acids. V lost 3 bases to trimming and J lost 4 bases, with 13 bases between them. The chain's CDR3 is CASSMAGSPGANVLTF. As DNA, the CDR3 is TGTGCCAGTAGTATGGCGGGCAGTCCCGGGGCCAACGTCCTGACTTTC.

This chain connects TRBV5-1 to TRBJ1-5; 9 bases match TRBD1. The germline V gene has CDR1 SGHRS and CDR2 YFSETQ. J lost 6 bases, V lost 7 bases, and 5 bases had no gene match. The CDR3 sequence is 13 residues long. CDR3 protein: CASRDRVGQPQHF. Written as DNA, the CDR3 is TGCGCCAGCCGGGACAGGGTTGGTCAGCCCCAGCATTTT.

The V call is TRBV7-8, the J call TRBJ2-2; TRBD2 agrees at 13 bases. J was trimmed by 6 bases and V by 1 base; bases with no gene match: 14. Germline assignment: CDR1 SGHVS and CDR2 FQNEAQ. CDR3 size: 20 residues. The chain's CDR3 is CASSLGAGTSGIKSAGELFF. DNA of the CDR3: TGTGCCAGCAGCTTAGGAGCCGGGACTAGCGGGATCAAGTCTGCCGGGGAGCTGTTTTTT. Looking up the rest from reference TRBV7-8 and TRBJ2-2 gives the full variable domain: GAGVSQSPRYKVAKRGQDVALRCDPISGHVSLFWYQQALGQGPEFLTYFQNEAQLDKSGLPSDRFFAERPEGSVSTLKIQRTQQEDSAVYLCASSLGAGTSGIKSAGELFFGEGSRLTVL.